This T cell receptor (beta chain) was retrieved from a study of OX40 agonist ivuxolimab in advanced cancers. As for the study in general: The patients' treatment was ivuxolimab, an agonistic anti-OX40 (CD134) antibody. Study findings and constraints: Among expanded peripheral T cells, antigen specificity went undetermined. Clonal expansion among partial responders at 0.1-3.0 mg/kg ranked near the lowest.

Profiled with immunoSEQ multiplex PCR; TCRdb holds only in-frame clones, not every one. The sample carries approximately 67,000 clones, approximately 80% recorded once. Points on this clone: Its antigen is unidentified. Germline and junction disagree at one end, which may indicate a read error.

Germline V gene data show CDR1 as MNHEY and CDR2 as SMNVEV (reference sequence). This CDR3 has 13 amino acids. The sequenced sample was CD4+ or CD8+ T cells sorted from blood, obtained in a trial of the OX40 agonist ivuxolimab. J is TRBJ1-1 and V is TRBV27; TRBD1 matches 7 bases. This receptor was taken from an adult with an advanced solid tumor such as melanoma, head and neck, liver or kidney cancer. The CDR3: CASRLQGNAEAFF. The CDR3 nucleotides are TGTGCCAGCCGATTACAGGGGAACGCTGAAGCTTTCTTT.